A selection of T cell receptor beta chains follows, all from one sample in a study of T cells after yellow fever vaccination. A single record per CDR3 protein comes from TCRdb applying MiXCR to the 5' RACE reads. The sample records roughly 120,000 distinct CDR3 sequences, about 7.2% being singletons. The sample was CD4+ T cells sorted from PBMCs, taken around 45 days after the first yellow fever vaccination. The receptors were sampled from a man aged 18 to 29 who received the YFV17D yellow fever vaccine. CDR3s include the opening cysteine and the closing phenylalanine or tryptophan. Fields, in order: J gene, D gene, V gene, clone size, CDR3 protein, CDR3 DNA. A D gene is named only where the DNA matches it firmly. Size is omitted from some rows. Given values are once, few, many or a class for expanded clones.

TRBJ1-3	-	TRBV12-3/TRBV12-4	many	CASSSAFGNTIYF	TGTGCCAGCAGCTCTGCGTTTGGAAACACCATATATTTT
TRBJ2-7	TRBD1	TRBV4-3	-	CACSQGGGQSRGEQYF	TGCGCCTGCAGCCAGGGTGGGGGACAGTCTCGCGGCGAGCAGTACTTC
TRBJ2-5	-	TRBV2	many	CASSGGETQYF	TGCGCCAGCAGCGGCGGGGAGACCCAGTACTTC
TRBJ1-2	-	TRBV7-3	many	CASSLNGAEGYTF	TGTGCCAGCAGCTTAAACGGGGCAGAGGGCTACACCTTC
TRBJ2-3	TRBD1	TRBV28	few	CASKPGTATDTQYF	TGTGCCAGCAAACCTGGGACAGCCACAGATACGCAGTATTTT
TRBJ2-5	TRBD2	TRBV5-6	many	CASSFGTSGGRTQYF	TGTGCCAGCAGCTTCGGGACTAGCGGGGGTAGGACCCAGTACTTC
TRBJ1-1	TRBD1	TRBV7-2	many	CASTQGQGAAEAFF	TGTGCCAGCACCCAGGGACAGGGGGCCGCTGAAGCTTTCTTT
TRBJ2-3	-	TRBV4-3	many	CASSQEAHQTTDTQYF	TGCGCCAGCAGCCAAGAGGCACACCAAACCACAGATACGCAGTATTTT
TRBJ2-1	TRBD2	TRBV30	-	CAWSVRGGGISYNEQFF	TGTGCCTGGAGTGTACGGGGCGGGGGGATCTCCTACAATGAGCAGTTCTTC
TRBJ2-7	-	TRBV30	many	CAWQRDSYYEQYF	TGTGCCTGGCAAAGGGACTCATATTACGAGCAGTACTTC
TRBJ1-2	-	TRBV3-1	many	CASSQAPFARVYTF	TGTGCCAGCAGCCAAGCCCCCTTTGCGAGGGTCTACACCTTC
TRBJ2-2	-	TRBV20-1	many	CSAKVVANTGELFF	TGCAGTGCTAAGGTAGTCGCGAACACCGGGGAGCTGTTTTTT
TRBJ2-1	-	TRBV5-1	many	CASSLEGRPGEQFF	TGCGCCAGCAGCTTGGAGGGCCGCCCGGGTGAGCAGTTCTTC
TRBJ2-3	TRBD2	TRBV7-2	many	CASSLGPGGARDTQYF	TGTGCCAGCAGCTTAGGGCCCGGGGGGGCGAGAGATACGCAGTATTTT
TRBJ1-1	-	TRBV7-9	few	CASSLISNTEAFF	TGTGCCAGCAGCTTAATCAGTAACACTGAAGCTTTCTTT
TRBJ2-3	-	TRBV3-1	many	CASSQFVGNTQYF	TGTGCCAGCAGCCAATTCGTCGGCAATACGCAGTATTTT
TRBJ2-2	TRBD1	TRBV4-1	-	CASSQWGLGTGNTGELFF	TGCGCCAGCAGCCAATGGGGGTTGGGGACAGGGAACACCGGGGAGCTGTTTTTT
TRBJ2-7	TRBD1	TRBV18	many	CASSSGTGATEQYF	TGTGCCAGCTCTTCCGGGACAGGGGCAACCGAGCAGTACTTC
TRBJ2-5	TRBD1	TRBV5-4	few	CASSRDAGTGETQYF	TGTGCCAGCAGCCGAGACGCCGGGACAGGGGAGACCCAGTACTTC
TRBJ2-5	-	TRBV20-1	few	CSARASGPHATQYF	TGCAGTGCTAGGGCCTCTGGGCCCCATGCAACCCAGTACTTC
TRBJ2-5	-	TRBV7-2	many	CASSLETAQETQYF	TGTGCCAGCAGCTTAGAAACGGCACAAGAGACCCAGTACTTC
TRBJ2-3	TRBD2	TRBV5-1	many	CASSRRLTSGGSTDTQYF	TGCGCCAGCAGCCGAAGACTTACTAGCGGGGGTAGCACAGATACGCAGTATTTT
TRBJ2-7	-	TRBV20-1	many	CSVGVSYEQYF	TGCAGCGTCGGGGTTTCCTACGAGCAGTACTTC
TRBJ1-5	-	TRBV20-1	many	CSARGAWDQPQHF	TGCAGTGCTAGAGGGGCGTGGGATCAGCCCCAGCATTTT
TRBJ2-3	-	TRBV3-1	-	CASSAGPTGADTQYF	TGTGCCAGCAGCGCGGGCCCTACTGGTGCGGATACGCAGTATTTT
TRBJ2-3	TRBD2	TRBV20-1	-	CSAQTPRLAGGLNDGTQYF	TGCAGTGCTCAGACTCCCCGCTTAGCGGGGGGCCTTAATGATGGTACGCAGTATTTT
TRBJ1-1	-	TRBV7-2	many	CASSLGFRGENTEAFF	TGTGCCAGCAGCTTAGGGTTCAGGGGCGAGAACACTGAAGCTTTCTTT
TRBJ1-4	-	TRBV5-6	many	CASSLRGTEKLFF	TGTGCCAGCAGCTTGAGGGGAACAGAAAAACTGTTTTTT
TRBJ2-3	-	TRBV14	many	CASSQDRGPRADTQYF	TGTGCCAGCAGCCAAGATCGGGGTCCACGCGCAGATACGCAGTATTTT
TRBJ2-1	-	TRBV7-2	many	CASSLGGWNEQFF	TGTGCCAGCAGCTTAGGGGGCTGGAATGAGCAGTTCTTC
TRBJ2-1	-	TRBV2	many	CASSLSQGESEQFF	TGTGCCAGCAGTTTAAGCCAGGGTGAGAGTGAGCAGTTCTTC
TRBJ2-4	-	TRBV20-1	many	CSAFPRGIQYF	TGCAGTGCTTTTCCCCGGGGCATTCAGTACTTC
TRBJ1-5	-	TRBV25-1	-	CASSESQGGNQPQHF	TGTGCCAGCAGTGAATCTCAGGGTGGCAATCAGCCCCAGCATTTT
TRBJ2-3	-	TRBV7-2	many	CASSLETDTQYF	TGTGCCAGCAGCTTGGAGACAGATACGCAGTATTTT
TRBJ2-1	-	TRBV24-1	-	CATSDLFPGKDSSYNEQFF	TGTGCCACCAGTGATCTATTCCCTGGGAAGGACAGCTCCTACAATGAGCAGTTCTTC
TRBJ1-1	-	TRBV7-2	many	CASSLYVTPRGVPEAFF	TGTGCCAGCAGTTTGTACGTCACCCCGAGGGGCGTCCCTGAAGCTTTCTTT
TRBJ1-2	-	TRBV29-1	-	CSVVQGTYGYTF	TGCAGCGTAGTACAGGGCACCTATGGCTACACCTTC
TRBJ2-7	-	TRBV5-1	many	CASSLLQVRGSGEQYF	TGCGCCAGCAGCTTGCTTCAGGTTAGGGGATCGGGCGAGCAGTACTTC
TRBJ2-5	-	TRBV6-5	many	CASSYSTLPGETQYF	TGTGCCAGCAGTTACTCGACGCTTCCCGGGGAGACCCAGTACTTC
TRBJ2-3	TRBD2	TRBV11-2	-	CASSRPRASGAITDTQYF	TGTGCCAGCAGCCGCCCCCGGGCTAGCGGGGCCATCACAGATACGCAGTATTTT
TRBJ2-3	-	TRBV2	many	CASSDEKHYTQYF	TGTGCCAGCAGTGACGAGAAGCATTATACGCAGTATTTT
TRBJ2-7	-	TRBV20-1	few	CSARVLAGSTYEQYF	TGCAGTGCTAGAGTATTGGCGGGGTCTACCTACGAGCAGTACTTC
TRBJ1-2	TRBD1	TRBV7-8	-	CASSLPGQGWGYTF	TGTGCCAGCAGCCTTCCGGGACAGGGGTGGGGCTACACCTTC
TRBJ2-3	TRBD2	TRBV12-3/TRBV12-4	-	CTCCYTRSGLALIPDTQYF	TGTACCTGCTGTTATACCAGGTCCGGACTAGCGTTGATCCCAGATACGCAGTATTTT
TRBJ1-1	TRBD1	TRBV20-1	many	CSAGDRGRPFF	TGCAGTGCTGGGGACAGGGGTAGACCTTTCTTT
TRBJ1-4	-	TRBV5-6	many	CASSVGHLGEKLFF	TGTGCCAGCAGCGTGGGACATCTTGGAGAAAAACTGTTTTTT
TRBJ2-1	TRBD1	TRBV24-1	many	CATSDLGAGGGYNEQFF	TGTGCCACCAGTGATTTGGGGGCAGGGGGCGGCTACAATGAGCAGTTCTTC
TRBJ2-5	TRBD1	TRBV7-6	many	CASSLRPGGAGETQYF	TGTGCCAGCAGCTTACGACCAGGGGGCGCGGGGGAGACCCAGTACTTC
TRBJ2-5	TRBD2	TRBV6-5	few	CASSYGRLAGQNQETQYF	TGTGCCAGCAGTTACGGGCGTCTAGCGGGGCAAAACCAAGAGACCCAGTACTTC
TRBJ2-5	TRBD2	TRBV4-2	-	CASSSGLAGETQYF	TGTGCCAGCAGCTCGGGACTAGCGGGAGAGACCCAGTACTTC
TRBJ1-4	-	TRBV5-1	many	CASSLEWENNEKLFF	TGCGCCAGCAGCTTGGAGTGGGAGAATAATGAAAAACTGTTTTTT
TRBJ2-5	-	TRBV20-1	many	CSAREAPQETQYF	TGCAGTGCTAGAGAGGCACCCCAAGAGACCCAGTACTTC
TRBJ2-5	-	TRBV5-1	many	CASSLDGETQYF	TGTGCCAGCAGTTTAGACGGGGAGACCCAGTACTTC